Following are 2 T cell receptor beta chains from one sample sequenced in a study of chemoradiotherapy in HPV16-positive cancers. Data came from immunoSEQ multiplex PCR; TCRdb stores just in-frame clones and leaves some out. This sample has under 30,000 clones, with approximately 93% found just once. The biological material was taken from a patient who underwent chemoradiotherapy. These receptors were obtained from a human donor with HPV-associated anogenital cancer.

The rearrangement uses TRBV28 and TRBJ1-2; no firm D call. The CDR3 covers 12 residues. Germline assignment: CDR1 MDHEN and CDR2 SYDVKM. The germline V and J ends were trimmed by 5 bases and 5 bases, with 9 bases remaining between them. CDR3 loop: CASSDGQYGYTF. CDR3 DNA: TGTGCCAGCAGTGATGGCCAGTATGGCTACACCTTC.

CDR3 sequence (DNA): TGTGCCAGCAGTTTATCTGAGCACAGGAGGCAGTTCTTC. Protein product: CASSLSEHRRQFF. This chain links TRBV28 with TRBJ2-1; tentatively, D is TRBD1 (5 bases). The V gene lost 1 base and the J gene lost 12 bases, with 13 bases spanning the gap. The CDR3 runs 13 residues. CDR1 MDHEN and CDR2 SYDVKM come from the germline V gene.